Shown below are 12 T cell receptor beta chains from a single sample sequenced in a study of blood T cell repertoires in COVID-19. Sequencing used immunoSEQ multiplex PCR; TCRdb keeps in-frame clones, though not all of them. This table holds some 110,000 clones, 90% to 95% found once. Sample: peripheral blood. The source of these receptors is a man aged 45-65 years with COVID-19, enrolled during active disease.

The chain couples TRBV9 to TRBJ2-7; the match to TRBD2 covers 10 bases. CDR3 size: 12 residues. Germline assignment: CDR1 SGDLS and CDR2 YYNGEE. J gave up 9 bases and V 5 bases, and 5 bases lay outside the gene matches. The CDR3 spells CASSRTSGVQYF. In nucleotides, the CDR3 is TGTGCCAGCAGTAGGACTAGCGGCGTGCAGTACTTC.

The chain combines TRBV7-9 with TRBJ2-7; 12 positions match TRBD2. The CDR3 is made up of 13 amino acids. The germline V gene has CDR1 SEHNR and CDR2 FQNEAQ (reference sequence). Losses at the gene ends were 4 bases for V and 7 bases for J; bases not matched to a gene: 2. CDR3 protein: CASSSGLAGEQYF. The DNA of the CDR3 is TGTGCCAGCAGCTCAGGACTAGCGGGGGAGCAGTACTTC.

The rearrangement links TRBV29-1 to TRBJ1-2, with 10 bases identical to TRBD1. Germline V gene lookup returns CDR1 SQVTM and CDR2 ANQGSEA. The CDR3 length is 14 residues. V gave up 7 bases and J gave up 4 bases; unmatched junction bases: 9. The CDR3: CSAPGTGDGYGYTF. The CDR3 nucleotides are TGCAGCGCTCCCGGGACAGGGGACGGCTATGGCTACACCTTC. The full variable domain, with the rest looked up from reference TRBV29-1 and TRBJ1-2, is SAVISQKPSRDICQRGTSLTIQCQVDSQVTMMFWYRQQPGQSLTLIATANQGSEATYESGFVIDKFPISRPNLTFSTLTVSNMSPEDSSIYLCSAPGTGDGYGYTFGSGTRLTVV.

The chain links TRBV19 to TRBJ1-1; 8 bases match TRBD1. Germline V gene lookup returns CDR1 LNHDA and CDR2 SQIVND (reference sequence). The ends lost 5 bases at V and 7 bases at J; junction bases unmatched: 6. The CDR3 length is 13 residues. The DNA of the CDR3 is TGTGCCAGTAGTTCAACACAGGGGGATGAAGCTTTCTTT. Translating gives CASSSTQGDEAFF.

The rearrangement uses TRBV27 and TRBJ1-5; TRBD1 agrees at 8 bases. The CDR3 contains 16 residues. After removal of 2 bases from V and 0 bases from J, the junction contained 3 bases not matched to a gene. The germline V gene encodes CDR1 MNHEY and CDR2 SMNVEV (reference sequence). CDR3 amino acids: CASSLAGGLSNQPQHF. CDR3 DNA sequence: TGTGCCAGCAGTTTAGCAGGGGGCCTTAGCAATCAGCCCCAGCATTTT.

V gene TRBV6-2 or TRBV6-3 combines with J gene TRBJ2-3; D uncertain. Deletions cut 5 bases from V and 2 bases from J, with 8 bases between. The CDR3 totals 13 residues. From germline, CDR1 is MNHEY and CDR2 SVGEGT. This CDR3 reads CASSRGLTDTQYF. The CDR3 region has the DNA TGTGCCAGCAGTCGCGGTCTCACAGATACGCAGTATTTT.

The chain combines TRBV4-3 with TRBJ2-7; D uncertain. This CDR3 spans 15 amino acids. Per germline, CDR1 LGHNA and CDR2 YSLEER. Trimming shortened V by 0 bases and J by 0 bases, and 9 bases separated the two germline ends. The CDR3 nucleotides read TGCGCCAGCAGCCAAGATCTAGTCATCTCCTACGAGCAGTACTTC. Its translation is CASSQDLVISYEQYF.

V is TRBV7-8 and J is TRBJ2-1; perhaps TRBD2 as D (6 bases). Looked up from germline, CDR1 is SGHVS and CDR2 is FQNEAQ. The CDR3 is 19 amino acids. V was pared by 5 bases and J by 4 bases, with 27 bases between. CDR3 coding DNA: TGTGCCAGCAGCGCAGCAGGCAGAGGGGCTCGGGACTTATACAATGAGCAGTTCTTC. It yields the protein CASSAAGRGARDLYNEQFF.

The chain links TRBV11-1 to TRBJ2-1, with 10 bases that match TRBD2. This CDR3 has 15 amino acids. Germline V gene data show CDR1 as SGHAT and CDR2 as FQDESV (reference sequence). The V gene end was trimmed by 3 bases and the J gene end by 7 bases; junction bases not matched to a gene: 6. The CDR3 bases are TGTGCCAGCAGCTTCCTAGCGGGAGTAGGAAATGAGCAGTTCTTC. Amino acid sequence: CASSFLAGVGNEQFF.

The chain has TRBV19 and TRBJ2-3; D is undetermined. The CDR3 is 12 amino acids. Germline V gene data show CDR1 as LNHDA and CDR2 as SQIVND (reference sequence). The ends were cut back, 6 bases at V and 5 bases at J, with 9 bases in the middle. The DNA of the CDR3 is TGTGCCAGTAGCCCTCGAGGAGATACGCAGTATTTT. As protein: CASSPRGDTQYF.

As to this clone: Other nucleotide sequences from this sample produce the same CDR3. The V call is TRBV6-5, the J call TRBJ1-6; TRBD1 agrees at 11 bases. Germline loops: CDR1 MNHEY, CDR2 SVGAGI. CDR3 length: 15 residues. The V gene end was trimmed by 0 bases and the J gene end by 9 bases; junction bases not matched to a gene: 1. The CDR3 DNA reads as TGTGCCAGCAGTTACTCTGGACAGGGGGCTTCACCCCTCCACTTT. Translating gives CASSYSGQGASPLHF.

The V gene is TRBV30, the J gene TRBJ1-1; TRBD1 agrees at 8 bases. Germline CDR1 GTSNPN, CDR2 SVGIG (reference sequence). With 3 bases clipped from V and 3 bases from J, the junction kept 21 bases outside the gene matches. This CDR3 has 19 amino acids. This CDR3 is CAWRGGRPGQDLLYTEAFF. In DNA, the CDR3 is TGTGCCTGGAGAGGCGGTCGACCGGGACAGGACCTTCTCTACACTGAAGCTTTCTTT.